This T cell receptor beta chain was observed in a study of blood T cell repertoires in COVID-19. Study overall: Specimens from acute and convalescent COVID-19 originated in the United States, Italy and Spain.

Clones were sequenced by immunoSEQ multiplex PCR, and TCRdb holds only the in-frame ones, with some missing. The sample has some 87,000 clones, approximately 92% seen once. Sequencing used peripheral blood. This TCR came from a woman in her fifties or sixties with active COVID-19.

The chain's CDR3 is CAWSVLQGLGYTF. CDR3 nucleotide sequence: TGTGCCTGGAGTGTACTACAGGGCCTCGGCTACACCTTC. The chain couples TRBV30 to TRBJ1-2, with TRBD1 as a possible D gene (6 bases). CDR1 and CDR2 (germline): GTSNPN, SVGIG (reference sequence). V dropped 0 bases and J dropped 8 bases, with 13 bases sitting between them. The CDR3 is made up of 13 amino acids.